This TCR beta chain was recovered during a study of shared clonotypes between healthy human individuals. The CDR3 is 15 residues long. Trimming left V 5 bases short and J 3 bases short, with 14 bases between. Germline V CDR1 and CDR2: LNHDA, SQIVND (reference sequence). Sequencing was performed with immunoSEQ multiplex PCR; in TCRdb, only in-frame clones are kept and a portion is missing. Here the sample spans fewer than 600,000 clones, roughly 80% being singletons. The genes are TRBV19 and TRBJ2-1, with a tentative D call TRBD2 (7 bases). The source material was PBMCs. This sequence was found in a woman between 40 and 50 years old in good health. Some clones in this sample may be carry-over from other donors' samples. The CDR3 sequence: CASSQGRARYNEQFF. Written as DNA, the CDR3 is TGTGCCAGTAGTCAGGGGAGGGCACGCTACAATGAGCAGTTCTTC.